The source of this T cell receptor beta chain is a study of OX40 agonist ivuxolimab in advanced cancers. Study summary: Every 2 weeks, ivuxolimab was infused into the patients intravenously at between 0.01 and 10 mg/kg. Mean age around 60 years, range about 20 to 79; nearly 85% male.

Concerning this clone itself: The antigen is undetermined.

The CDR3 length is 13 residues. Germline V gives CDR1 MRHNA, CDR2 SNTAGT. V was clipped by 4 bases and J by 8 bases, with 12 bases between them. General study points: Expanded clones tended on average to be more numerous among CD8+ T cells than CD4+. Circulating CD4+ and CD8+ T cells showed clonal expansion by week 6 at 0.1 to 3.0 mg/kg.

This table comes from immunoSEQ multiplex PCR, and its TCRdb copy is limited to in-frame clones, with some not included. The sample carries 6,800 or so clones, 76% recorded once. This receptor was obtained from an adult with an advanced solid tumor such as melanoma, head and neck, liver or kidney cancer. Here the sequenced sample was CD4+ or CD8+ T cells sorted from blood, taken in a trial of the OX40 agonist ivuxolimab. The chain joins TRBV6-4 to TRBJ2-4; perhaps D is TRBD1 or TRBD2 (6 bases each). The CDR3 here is CASSAKEGDIQYF. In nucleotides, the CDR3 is TGTGCCAGCAGTGCCAAGGAGGGGGACATTCAGTACTTC.